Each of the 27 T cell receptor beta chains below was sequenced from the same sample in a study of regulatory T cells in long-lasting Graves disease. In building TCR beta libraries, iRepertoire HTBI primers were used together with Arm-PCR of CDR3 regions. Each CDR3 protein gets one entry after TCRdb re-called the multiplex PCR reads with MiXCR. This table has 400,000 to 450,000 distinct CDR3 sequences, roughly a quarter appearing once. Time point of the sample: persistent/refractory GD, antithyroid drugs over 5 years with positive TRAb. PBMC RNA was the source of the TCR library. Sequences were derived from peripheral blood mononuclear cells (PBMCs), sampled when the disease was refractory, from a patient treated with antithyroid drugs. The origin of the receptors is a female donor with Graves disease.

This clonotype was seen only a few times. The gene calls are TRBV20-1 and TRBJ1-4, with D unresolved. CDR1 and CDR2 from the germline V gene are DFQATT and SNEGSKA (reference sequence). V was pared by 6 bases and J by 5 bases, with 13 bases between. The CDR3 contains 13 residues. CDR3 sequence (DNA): TGCAGTGCACGACCGAGTTCGAATGAAAAACTGTTTTTT. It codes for CSARPSSNEKLFF.

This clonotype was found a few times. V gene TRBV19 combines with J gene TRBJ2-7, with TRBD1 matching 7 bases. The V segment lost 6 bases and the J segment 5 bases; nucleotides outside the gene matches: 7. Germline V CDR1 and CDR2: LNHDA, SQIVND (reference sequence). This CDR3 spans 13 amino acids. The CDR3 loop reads CASSPTGPNEQYF. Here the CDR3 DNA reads TGTGCCAGTAGCCCGACAGGGCCCAACGAGCAGTACTTC.

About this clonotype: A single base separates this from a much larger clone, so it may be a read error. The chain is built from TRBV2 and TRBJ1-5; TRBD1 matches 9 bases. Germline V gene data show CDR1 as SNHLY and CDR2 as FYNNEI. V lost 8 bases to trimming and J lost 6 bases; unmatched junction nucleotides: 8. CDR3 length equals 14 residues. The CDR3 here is CASRRTGVGQPQHF. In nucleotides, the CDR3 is TGTGCCAGCCGCCGGACAGGGGTTGGTCAGCCCCAGCATTTT.

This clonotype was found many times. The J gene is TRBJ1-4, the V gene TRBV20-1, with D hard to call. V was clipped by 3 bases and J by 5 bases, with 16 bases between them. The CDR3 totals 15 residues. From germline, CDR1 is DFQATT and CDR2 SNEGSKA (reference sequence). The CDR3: CSARGFRIPNEKLFF. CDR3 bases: TGCAGTGCTAGGGGTTTCCGTATCCCCAATGAAAAACTGTTTTTT.

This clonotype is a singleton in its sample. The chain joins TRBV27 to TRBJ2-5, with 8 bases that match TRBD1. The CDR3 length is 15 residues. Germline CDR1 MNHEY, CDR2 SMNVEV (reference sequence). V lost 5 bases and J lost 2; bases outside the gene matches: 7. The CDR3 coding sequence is TGTGCCAGCAGTGCCGGGACAGGAAAACAAGAGACCCAGTACTTC. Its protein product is CASSAGTGKQETQYF.

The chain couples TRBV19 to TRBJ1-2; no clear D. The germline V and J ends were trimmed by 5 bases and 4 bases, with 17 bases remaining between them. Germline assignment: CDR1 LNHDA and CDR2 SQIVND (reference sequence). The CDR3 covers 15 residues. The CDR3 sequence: CASSLFDRSGYGYTF. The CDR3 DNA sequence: TGTGCCAGTAGTCTCTTTGATAGGTCGGGCTATGGCTACACCTTC.

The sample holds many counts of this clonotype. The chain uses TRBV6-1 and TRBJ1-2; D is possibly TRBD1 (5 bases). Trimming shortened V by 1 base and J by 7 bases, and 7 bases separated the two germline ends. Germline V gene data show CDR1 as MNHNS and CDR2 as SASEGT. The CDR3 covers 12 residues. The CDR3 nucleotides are TGTGCCAGCAGTGAAGGGGGCGTTGGCTACACCTTC. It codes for CASSEGGVGYTF.

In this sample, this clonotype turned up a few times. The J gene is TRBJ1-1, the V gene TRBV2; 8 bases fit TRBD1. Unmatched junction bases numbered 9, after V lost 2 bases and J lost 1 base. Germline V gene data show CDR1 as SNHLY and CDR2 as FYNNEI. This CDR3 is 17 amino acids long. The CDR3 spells CASSEIGMQGANTEAFF. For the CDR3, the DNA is TGTGCCAGCAGTGAAATAGGAATGCAGGGGGCGAACACTGAAGCTTTCTTT.

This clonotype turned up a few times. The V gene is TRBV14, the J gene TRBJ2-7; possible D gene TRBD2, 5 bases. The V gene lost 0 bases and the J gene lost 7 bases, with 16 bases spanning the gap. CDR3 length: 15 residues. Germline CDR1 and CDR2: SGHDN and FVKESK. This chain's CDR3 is CASSQDASSHWEQYF. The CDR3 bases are TGTGCCAGCAGCCAAGATGCTAGCTCACATTGGGAGCAGTACTTC.

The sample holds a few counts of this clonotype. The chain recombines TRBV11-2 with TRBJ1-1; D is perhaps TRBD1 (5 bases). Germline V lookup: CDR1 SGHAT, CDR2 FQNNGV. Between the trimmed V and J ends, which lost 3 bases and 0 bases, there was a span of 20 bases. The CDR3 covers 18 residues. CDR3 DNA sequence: TGTGCCAGCAGCTTTCCGAGAAGCGGGGCCAAAATGAACACTGAAGCTTTCTTT. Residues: CASSFPRSGAKMNTEAFF.

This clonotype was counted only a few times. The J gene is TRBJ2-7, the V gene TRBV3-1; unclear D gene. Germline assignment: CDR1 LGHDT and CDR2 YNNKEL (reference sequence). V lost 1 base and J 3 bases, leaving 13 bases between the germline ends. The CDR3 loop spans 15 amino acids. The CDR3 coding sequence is TGTGCCAGCAGCCAAGTGGGATCGACAAGCTACGAGCAGTACTTC. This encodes CASSQVGSTSYEQYF.

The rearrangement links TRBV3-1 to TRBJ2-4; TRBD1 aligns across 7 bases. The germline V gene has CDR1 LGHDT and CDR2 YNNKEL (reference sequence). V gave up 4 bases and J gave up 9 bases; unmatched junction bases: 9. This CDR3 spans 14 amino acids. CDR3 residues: CASSPSGDRAIQYF. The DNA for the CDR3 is TGTGCCAGCAGCCCCTCGGGTGACAGGGCCATTCAGTACTTC.

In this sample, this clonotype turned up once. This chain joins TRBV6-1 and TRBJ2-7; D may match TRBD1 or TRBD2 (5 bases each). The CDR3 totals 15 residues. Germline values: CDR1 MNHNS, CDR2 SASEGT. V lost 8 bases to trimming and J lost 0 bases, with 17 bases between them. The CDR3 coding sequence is TGTGCCAGCGCATACGGGGCAAGGGTCTCCTACGAGCAGTACTTC. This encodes CASAYGARVSYEQYF.

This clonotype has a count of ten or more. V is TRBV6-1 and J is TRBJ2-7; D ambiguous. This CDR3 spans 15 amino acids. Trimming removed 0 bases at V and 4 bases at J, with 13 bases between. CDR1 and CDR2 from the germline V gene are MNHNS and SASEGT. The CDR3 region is CASSEAQQRIYEQYF. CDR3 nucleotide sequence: TGTGCCAGCAGTGAAGCGCAGCAGAGAATTTACGAGCAGTACTTC.

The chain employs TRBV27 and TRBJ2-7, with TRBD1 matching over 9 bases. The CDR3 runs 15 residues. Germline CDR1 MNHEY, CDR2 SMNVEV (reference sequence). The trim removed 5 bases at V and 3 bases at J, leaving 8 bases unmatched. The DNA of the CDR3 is TGTGCCAGCAGTCATAAGGGACAGGGAGGCTACGAGCAGTACTTC. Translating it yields CASSHKGQGGYEQYF.

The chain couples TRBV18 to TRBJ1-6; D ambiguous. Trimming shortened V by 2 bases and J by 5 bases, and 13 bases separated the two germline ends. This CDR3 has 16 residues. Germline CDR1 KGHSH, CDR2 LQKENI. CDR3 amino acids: CASSPFSGENNSPLHF. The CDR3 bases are TGTGCCAGCTCACCATTCTCAGGAGAGAATAATTCACCCCTCCACTTT.

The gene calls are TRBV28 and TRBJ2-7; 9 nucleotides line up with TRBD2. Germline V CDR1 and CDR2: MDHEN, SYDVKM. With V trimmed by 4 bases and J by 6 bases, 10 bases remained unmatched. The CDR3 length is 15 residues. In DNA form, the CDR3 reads TGTGCCAGCAGTTCCCCGGGTAGCGGGAGAGGCGAGCAGTACTTC. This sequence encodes CASSSPGSGRGEQYF.

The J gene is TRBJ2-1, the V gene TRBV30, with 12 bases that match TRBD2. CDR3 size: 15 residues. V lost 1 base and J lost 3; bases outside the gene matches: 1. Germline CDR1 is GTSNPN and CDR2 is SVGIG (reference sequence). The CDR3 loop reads CAWSGGLAGYNEQFF. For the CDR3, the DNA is TGTGCCTGGAGTGGGGGACTAGCGGGCTACAATGAGCAGTTCTTC.

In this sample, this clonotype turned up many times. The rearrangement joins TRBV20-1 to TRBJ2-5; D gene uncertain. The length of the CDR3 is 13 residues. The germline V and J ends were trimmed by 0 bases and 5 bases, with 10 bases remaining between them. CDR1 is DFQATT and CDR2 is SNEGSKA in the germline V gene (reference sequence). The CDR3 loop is CSARDLGAETQYF. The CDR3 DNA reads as TGCAGTGCTAGAGATCTTGGCGCGGAGACCCAGTACTTC.

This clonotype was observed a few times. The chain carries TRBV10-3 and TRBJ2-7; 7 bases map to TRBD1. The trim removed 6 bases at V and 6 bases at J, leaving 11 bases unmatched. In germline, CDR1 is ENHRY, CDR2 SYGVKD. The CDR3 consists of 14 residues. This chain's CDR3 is CAIRRQGPASEQYF. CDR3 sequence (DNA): TGTGCCATCAGACGACAGGGCCCAGCCTCCGAGCAGTACTTC.

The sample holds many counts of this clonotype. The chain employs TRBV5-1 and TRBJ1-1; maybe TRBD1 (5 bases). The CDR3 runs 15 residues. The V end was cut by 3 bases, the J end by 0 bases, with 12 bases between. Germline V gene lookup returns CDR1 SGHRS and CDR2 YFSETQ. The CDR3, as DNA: TGCGCCAGCAGCTCCATAACAGGTGTGAACACTGAAGCTTTCTTT. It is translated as CASSSITGVNTEAFF.

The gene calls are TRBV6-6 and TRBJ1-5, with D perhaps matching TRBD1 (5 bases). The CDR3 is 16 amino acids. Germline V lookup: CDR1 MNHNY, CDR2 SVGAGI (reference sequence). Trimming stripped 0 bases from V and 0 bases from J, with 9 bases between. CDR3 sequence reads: CASSYSGTGSNQPQHF. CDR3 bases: TGTGCCAGCAGTTACTCGGGGACGGGTAGCAATCAGCCCCAGCATTTT.

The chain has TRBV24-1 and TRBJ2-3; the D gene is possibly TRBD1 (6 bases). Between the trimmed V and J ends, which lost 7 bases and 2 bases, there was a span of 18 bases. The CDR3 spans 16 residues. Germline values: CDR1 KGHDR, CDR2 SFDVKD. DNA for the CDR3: TGTGCCACCAGGAGAACCTCACAGGGATCCACAGATACGCAGTATTTT. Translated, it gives CATRRTSQGSTDTQYF.

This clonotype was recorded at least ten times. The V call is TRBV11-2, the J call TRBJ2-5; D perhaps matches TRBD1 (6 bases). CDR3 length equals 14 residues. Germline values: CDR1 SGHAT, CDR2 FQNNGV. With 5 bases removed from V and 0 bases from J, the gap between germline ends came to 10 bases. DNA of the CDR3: TGTGCCAGCAGCCTAACAGGGTACCAAGAGACCCAGTACTTC. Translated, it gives CASSLTGYQETQYF.

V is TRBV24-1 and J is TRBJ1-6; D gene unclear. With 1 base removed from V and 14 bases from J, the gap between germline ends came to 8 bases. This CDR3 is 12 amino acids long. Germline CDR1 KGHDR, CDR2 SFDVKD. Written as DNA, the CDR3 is TGTGCCACCAGTGATTTTGGTGTAACCCTCCACTTT. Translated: CATSDFGVTLHF.

The CDR3 sequence is CASSYSSGTYNEQFF. CDR3 coding DNA: TGTGCCAGCAGTTACTCTAGCGGGACCTACAATGAGCAGTTCTTC. The gene calls are TRBV6-2 or TRBV6-3 and TRBJ2-1; TRBD2 aligns across 8 bases. The CDR3 runs 15 residues. V shed 0 bases and J 2 bases; nucleotides not matched to a gene: 0. Germline V CDR1 and CDR2: MNHEY, SVGEGT.

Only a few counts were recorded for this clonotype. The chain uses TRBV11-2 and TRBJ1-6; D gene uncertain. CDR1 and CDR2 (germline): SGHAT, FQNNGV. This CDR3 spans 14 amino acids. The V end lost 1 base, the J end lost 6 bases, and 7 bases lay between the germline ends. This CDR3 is CASSLVEANSPLHF. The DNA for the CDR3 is TGTGCCAGCAGCTTAGTGGAGGCTAATTCACCCCTCCACTTT.